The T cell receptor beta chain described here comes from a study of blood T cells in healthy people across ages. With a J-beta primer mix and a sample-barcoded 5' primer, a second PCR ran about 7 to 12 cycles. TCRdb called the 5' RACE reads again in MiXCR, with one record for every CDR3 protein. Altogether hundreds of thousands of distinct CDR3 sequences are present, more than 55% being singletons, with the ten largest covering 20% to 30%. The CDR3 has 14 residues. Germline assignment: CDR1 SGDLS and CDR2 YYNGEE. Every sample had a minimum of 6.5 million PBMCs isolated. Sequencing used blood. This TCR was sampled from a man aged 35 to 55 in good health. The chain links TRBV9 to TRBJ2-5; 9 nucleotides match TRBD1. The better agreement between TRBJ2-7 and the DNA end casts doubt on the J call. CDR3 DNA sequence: TGTGCCAGCAGCCCCCACAGGGGGCGTCCCGAGCAGTACTTC. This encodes CASSPHRGRPEQYF.